These T cell receptor beta chains were read from a single sample in a study of blood T cell repertoires in COVID-19. Only in-frame clones appear in the TCRdb table, and some are missing; sequencing was by immunoSEQ multiplex PCR. The sample lists about 250,000 clones, 85% seen once, with over 5.5% in the top ten. Source material: peripheral blood. These receptors came from an older woman with active or convalescent COVID-19. Both conserved end residues are part of each CDR3. D genes are given only for firm matches. Some rows mark clone size as missing; the rest say once, few, many or name a class of expanded clone.

cdr3_aa: CASIANTEAFF
cdr3_nt: TGTGCCAGCATAGCGAACACTGAAGCTTTCTTT
j_call: TRBJ1-1
clone_size: NA
d_call: NA
v_call: TRBV28

cdr3_aa: CASSPPGPGANVLTF
cdr3_nt: TGTGCCAGCAGCCCTCCAGGGCCGGGGGCCAACGTCCTGACTTTC
j_call: TRBJ2-6
clone_size: NA
d_call: NA
v_call: TRBV5-4

cdr3_aa: CASSRTGDSYEQYF
cdr3_nt: TGTGCCAGCAGTCGGACAGGGGACTCCTACGAGCAGTACTTC
j_call: TRBJ2-7
clone_size: NA
d_call: TRBD1
v_call: TRBV2

cdr3_aa: CASRWTGGNSPLHF
cdr3_nt: TGTGCCAGCCGATGGACAGGGGGTAATTCACCCCTCCACTTT
j_call: TRBJ1-6
clone_size: NA
d_call: TRBD1
v_call: TRBV2

cdr3_aa: CASSQQGFFTAEAFF
cdr3_nt: TGTGCCAGCTCACAACAGGGGTTTTTTACGGCTGAAGCTTTCTTT
j_call: TRBJ1-1
clone_size: NA
d_call: TRBD1
v_call: TRBV18

cdr3_aa: CASSMKRRGQRDEQYF
cdr3_nt: TGTGCCAGTAGTATGAAACGAAGGGGCCAGCGGGATGAGCAGTATTTT
j_call: TRBJ2-3
clone_size: NA
d_call: TRBD2
v_call: TRBV19

cdr3_aa: CASSLDGGVDNEQFF
cdr3_nt: TGTGCCAGCAGCTTAGATGGGGGCGTCGACAATGAGCAGTTCTTC
j_call: TRBJ2-1
clone_size: NA
d_call: NA
v_call: TRBV11-2

cdr3_aa: CASRYRDTRREAFF
cdr3_nt: TGTGCCAGCAGATACCGGGACACCAGACGGGAAGCTTTCTTT
j_call: TRBJ1-1
clone_size: NA
d_call: NA
v_call: TRBV6-6

cdr3_aa: CASSLSGGKETQYF
cdr3_nt: TGTGCCAGCAGCTTGTCAGGGGGGAAAGAGACCCAGTACTTC
j_call: TRBJ2-5
clone_size: NA
d_call: NA
v_call: TRBV5-4

cdr3_aa: CASSRGGVPYGYTF
cdr3_nt: TGTGCCAGCAGCAGGGGGGGGGTCCCCTATGGCTACACCTTC
j_call: TRBJ1-2
clone_size: NA
d_call: NA
v_call: TRBV7-9

cdr3_aa: CASSVGTSASSYEQYF
cdr3_nt: TGTGCCAGCAGCGTAGGGACTAGCGCGAGCTCCTACGAGCAGTACTTC
j_call: TRBJ2-7
clone_size: NA
d_call: TRBD2
v_call: TRBV9

cdr3_aa: CASSQPGHVKMNTEAFF
cdr3_nt: TGTGCCAGCAGCCAACCGGGACATGTAAAGATGAACACTGAAGCTTTCTTT
j_call: TRBJ1-1
clone_size: NA
d_call: NA
v_call: TRBV3-1/TRBV3-2

cdr3_aa: CASSLELAGVEQFF
cdr3_nt: TGTGCCAGCAGCTTGGAACTAGCGGGGGTTGAGCAGTTCTTC
j_call: TRBJ2-1
clone_size: once
d_call: TRBD2
v_call: TRBV5-6

cdr3_aa: CASSFLTEKRTSRSYEQYF
cdr3_nt: TGTGCCAGCAGCTTTCTGACAGAAAAAAGGACTAGTCGAAGCTACGAGCAGTACTTC
j_call: TRBJ2-7
clone_size: NA
d_call: TRBD2
v_call: TRBV5-6

cdr3_aa: CASSIDRGGGPLHF
cdr3_nt: TGTGCCAGTAGTATCGACAGGGGCGGTGGACCCCTCCACTTT
j_call: TRBJ1-6
clone_size: NA
d_call: TRBD1
v_call: TRBV19

cdr3_aa: CASSELDGLETQYF
cdr3_nt: TGTGCCAGCAGCGAGCTTGACGGACTAGAGACCCAGTACTTC
j_call: TRBJ2-5
clone_size: NA
d_call: NA
v_call: TRBV6-6

cdr3_aa: CASSIDTSGASTDTQYF
cdr3_nt: TGTGCCAGTAGTATAGATACTAGCGGGGCTAGCACAGATACGCAGTATTTT
j_call: TRBJ2-3
clone_size: NA
d_call: TRBD2
v_call: TRBV19

cdr3_aa: CASSYSPWSSGNTIYF
cdr3_nt: TGTGCCAGCAGTTACTCCCCCTGGAGCTCTGGAAACACCATATATTTT
j_call: TRBJ1-3
clone_size: NA
d_call: NA
v_call: TRBV6-5

cdr3_aa: CASSQDLGETNTGELFF
cdr3_nt: TGTGCCAGCAGCCAAGATCTCGGGGAAACGAACACCGGGGAGCTGTTTTTT
j_call: TRBJ2-2
clone_size: few
d_call: NA
v_call: TRBV3-1/TRBV3-2

cdr3_aa: CSVEDTPGNEQFF
cdr3_nt: TGCAGCGTTGAAGATACACCGGGGAATGAGCAGTTCTTC
j_call: TRBJ2-1
clone_size: once
d_call: NA
v_call: TRBV29-1

cdr3_aa: CASSGTVGEYNEQFF
cdr3_nt: TGTGCCAGCAGCGGGACTGTCGGGGAGTACAATGAGCAGTTCTTC
j_call: TRBJ2-1
clone_size: NA
d_call: NA
v_call: TRBV7-9

cdr3_aa: CASSGTGAGNTIYF
cdr3_nt: TGCGCCAGCAGCGGGACAGGGGCTGGAAACACCATATATTTT
j_call: TRBJ1-3
clone_size: NA
d_call: TRBD1
v_call: TRBV5-1

cdr3_aa: CASSLLAVEETQYF
cdr3_nt: TGTGCCAGCAGCTTGCTCGCGGTGGAAGAGACCCAGTACTTC
j_call: TRBJ2-5
clone_size: NA
d_call: NA
v_call: TRBV5-4

cdr3_aa: CASSAGTGRSGANVLTF
cdr3_nt: TGCGCCAGCAGCGCCGGGACAGGCCGCTCTGGGGCCAACGTCCTGACTTTC
j_call: TRBJ2-6
clone_size: NA
d_call: TRBD1
v_call: TRBV5-1

cdr3_aa: CASSLESGPYNEQFF
cdr3_nt: TGTGCCAGCAGCTTGGAGTCAGGGCCCTACAATGAGCAGTTCTTC
j_call: TRBJ2-1
clone_size: NA
d_call: NA
v_call: TRBV5-5

cdr3_aa: CASSPNTGGIANYGYTF
cdr3_nt: TGTGCCAGCTCACCAAATACAGGGGGCATCGCTAACTATGGCTACACCTTC
j_call: TRBJ1-2
clone_size: NA
d_call: TRBD1
v_call: TRBV18

cdr3_aa: CASSHRGTSGIANTGELFF
cdr3_nt: TGCGCCAGCAGCCATCGGGGGACTAGCGGGATAGCGAACACCGGGGAGCTGTTTTTT
j_call: TRBJ2-2
clone_size: NA
d_call: TRBD2
v_call: TRBV4-1

cdr3_aa: CASSQIRGRIEYNEQFF
cdr3_nt: TGTGCCAGCTCACAGATCAGGGGGCGCATTGAATACAATGAGCAGTTCTTC
j_call: TRBJ2-1
clone_size: NA
d_call: TRBD1
v_call: TRBV18

cdr3_aa: CSVRDRWEDYEQYF
cdr3_nt: TGCAGCGTTCGGGACAGGTGGGAAGACTACGAGCAGTACTTC
j_call: TRBJ2-7
clone_size: NA
d_call: TRBD1
v_call: TRBV29-1

cdr3_aa: CASSQGLASSYNEQFF
cdr3_nt: TGTGCCAGCAGCCAAGGGCTAGCGAGCTCCTACAATGAGCAGTTCTTC
j_call: TRBJ2-1
clone_size: NA
d_call: NA
v_call: TRBV4-2

cdr3_aa: CASLDYPTYNEQFF
cdr3_nt: TGCGCCAGCCTAGACTACCCCACCTACAATGAGCAGTTCTTC
j_call: TRBJ2-1
clone_size: NA
d_call: NA
v_call: TRBV10-2

cdr3_aa: CASRTSGQETQYF
cdr3_nt: TGTGCCAGCAGGACTAGCGGTCAAGAGACCCAGTACTTC
j_call: TRBJ2-5
clone_size: NA
d_call: TRBD2
v_call: TRBV7-9

cdr3_aa: CASSQGQGAMNTEAFF
cdr3_nt: TGCGCCAGCAGCCAAGGACAGGGGGCCATGAACACTGAAGCTTTCTTT
j_call: TRBJ1-1
clone_size: NA
d_call: TRBD1
v_call: TRBV5-1

cdr3_aa: CAISEAPTGGKQPQHF
cdr3_nt: TGTGCCATCAGTGAGGCCCCGACAGGGGGGAAGCAGCCCCAGCATTTT
j_call: TRBJ1-5
clone_size: NA
d_call: TRBD1
v_call: TRBV10-3

cdr3_aa: CASSPLTGFPYF
cdr3_nt: TGTGCTAGCAGCCCCCTGACAGGGTTCCCGTATTTT
j_call: TRBJ2-3
clone_size: NA
d_call: TRBD1
v_call: TRBV7-7

cdr3_aa: CASALTGSETQYF
cdr3_nt: TGTGCCAGCGCACTCACGGGGTCCGAGACCCAGTACTTC
j_call: TRBJ2-5
clone_size: NA
d_call: NA
v_call: TRBV25-1

cdr3_aa: CASRAGQGREFF
cdr3_nt: TGTGCCAGCAGAGCCGGACAGGGAAGAGAGTTCTTC
j_call: TRBJ2-1
clone_size: NA
d_call: TRBD1
v_call: TRBV11-2

cdr3_aa: CASSLEGRPLNYGYTF
cdr3_nt: TGTGCCAGCAGCTTAGAAGGCAGGCCCTTAAACTATGGCTACACCTTC
j_call: TRBJ1-2
clone_size: NA
d_call: NA
v_call: TRBV7-2

cdr3_aa: CASSLRGQGSSEAFF
cdr3_nt: TGCGCCAGCAGCTTACGGGGACAGGGTAGTTCTGAAGCTTTCTTT
j_call: TRBJ1-1
clone_size: once
d_call: TRBD1
v_call: TRBV5-1